Following are 3 T cell receptor beta chains from one sample sequenced in a study of T cells after yellow fever vaccination. TCRdb re-called the 5' RACE reads through MiXCR, storing one row per CDR3 protein. The table shows hundreds of thousands of distinct CDR3 sequences, with around 12% occurring only once. The source material was CD4+ T cells sorted from PBMCs, sampled 15 days after the yellow fever booster vaccination. These receptors came from a man aged 18 to 29 who received the YFV17D yellow fever vaccine.

This chain uses TRBV7-9 with TRBJ2-1, with 10 bases aligning to TRBD1. This CDR3 is built from 16 residues. The V gene end was trimmed by 4 bases and the J gene end by 7 bases; junction bases not matched to a gene: 10. Germline CDR1 and CDR2: SEHNR and FQNEAQ (reference sequence). CDR3 sequence reads: CASSSPPGQGQNEQFF. DNA of the CDR3: TGTGCCAGCAGCTCTCCCCCGGGACAGGGGCAGAATGAGCAGTTCTTC.

This clonotype appeared a few times. This chain joins TRBV6-2 or TRBV6-3 and TRBJ2-7; the match to TRBD2 covers 8 bases. V shed 8 bases, J shed 1 base, and the junction held 7 bases outside the gene matches. Germline V gene lookup returns CDR1 MNHEY and CDR2 SVGEGT. This CDR3 is 14 amino acids long. The CDR3 region is CASREREGSYEQYF. The DNA of the CDR3 is TGTGCCAGCCGCGAACGGGAGGGATCCTACGAGCAGTACTTC.

The V and J genes are TRBV7-2 and TRBJ2-1, with 8 bases lining up with TRBD1. J lost 0 bases, V lost 5 bases, and 6 bases had no gene match. This CDR3 spans 16 amino acids. CDR1 SGHTA and CDR2 FQGNSA come from the germline V gene. Here the CDR3 DNA reads TGTGCCAGCAGCAAGGGACAGGCGGCCTCCTACAATGAGCAGTTCTTC. As protein: CASSKGQAASYNEQFF.